This T cell receptor (beta chain) was identified during a study of cytomegalovirus exposure and HLA in healthy donors. Broader study findings: The study listed some 160 cytomegalovirus-associated TCR beta chains.

Primers: 60 Vbeta forward and 13 Jbeta reverse. Clones were sequenced by immunoSEQ multiplex PCR, and TCRdb holds only the in-frame ones, with some missing. The ten most abundant clones cover more than 5.5% of a sample with about 48,000 clones. This CDR3 region has 15 residues. Trimming left V 4 bases short and J 5 bases short, with 15 bases between. CDR1 is SEHNR and CDR2 is FQNEAQ in the germline V gene (reference sequence). Worth noting for this clone: Its antigen remains unknown.

The sequenced sample consisted of PBMCs. The rearrangement joins TRBV7-9 to TRBJ1-5; the D is unclear. This clonotype was obtained from a male donor in good health and CMV-seropositive. The DNA for the CDR3 is TGTGCCAGCAGCTCCGGGCTGGAGGGAGATCAGCCCCAGCATTTT. This translates into CASSSGLEGDQPQHF. Full variable domain (missing parts from reference TRBV7-9 and TRBJ1-5): DTGVSQNPRHKITKRGQNVTFRCDPISEHNRLYWYRQTLGQGPEFLTYFQNEAQLEKSRLLSDRFSAERPKGSFSTLEIQRTEQGDSAMYLCASSSGLEGDQPQHFGDGTRLSIL.